This TCR beta chain came from a study of blood T cell repertoires in COVID-19. Background on the study: The samples span acute and convalescent COVID-19 from the United States, Italy and Spain. T cells, B-cell-depleted T cells, or PBMCs supplied cDNA or gDNA.

Original data processing: Researchers report that nucleated cell counts were estimated from reference gene primer amplification. The assay was immunoSEQ multiplex PCR, and TCRdb's table has in-frame clones only and misses some. The D gene and trimming were derived from the DNA, and the V and J assignments and clone size from that table. This table holds 150,000 to 200,000 clones, around nine tenths found once. The germline CDR1 and CDR2 sequences are KGHDR and SFDVKD. With 0 bases clipped from V and 5 bases from J, the junction kept 9 bases outside the gene matches. This CDR3 spans 17 amino acids. The sequencing input was peripheral blood. V is TRBV24-1 and J is TRBJ2-3; 8 bases agree with TRBD1. The clonotype comes from a man aged 35-49 years with active or convalescent COVID-19. The chain's CDR3 is CATSDLQTGEGKDTQYF. The CDR3 nucleotides are TGTGCCACCAGTGATTTGCAGACAGGGGAAGGTAAAGATACGCAGTATTTT.